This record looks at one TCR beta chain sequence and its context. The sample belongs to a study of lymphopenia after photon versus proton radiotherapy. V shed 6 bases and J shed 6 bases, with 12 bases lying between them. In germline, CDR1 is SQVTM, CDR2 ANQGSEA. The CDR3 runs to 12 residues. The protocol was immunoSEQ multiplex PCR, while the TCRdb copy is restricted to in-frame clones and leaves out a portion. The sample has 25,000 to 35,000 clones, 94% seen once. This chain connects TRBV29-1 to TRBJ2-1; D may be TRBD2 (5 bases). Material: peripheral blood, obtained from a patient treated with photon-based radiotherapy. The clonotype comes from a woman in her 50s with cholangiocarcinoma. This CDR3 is CSVLGRVNEQFF. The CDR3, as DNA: TGCAGCGTCCTCGGGCGGGTCAATGAGCAGTTCTTC.